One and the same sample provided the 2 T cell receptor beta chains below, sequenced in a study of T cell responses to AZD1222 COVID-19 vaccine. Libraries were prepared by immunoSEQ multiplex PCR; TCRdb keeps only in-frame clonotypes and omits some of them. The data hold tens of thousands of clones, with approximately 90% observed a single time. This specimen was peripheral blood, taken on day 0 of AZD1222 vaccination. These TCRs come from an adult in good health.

The CDR3 nucleotides are TGCGCCAGCCGCTCGCCGGGGGGACCGATGAACACTGAAGCTTTCTTT. It is translated as CASRSPGGPMNTEAFF. V is TRBV10-1 and J is TRBJ1-1; weak D call: TRBD1 (5 bases). V was trimmed by 8 bases and J by 0 bases, leaving 19 bases between them. The length of the CDR3 is 16 residues. Germline V gene data show CDR1 as WNHNN and CDR2 as SYGVQD (reference sequence).

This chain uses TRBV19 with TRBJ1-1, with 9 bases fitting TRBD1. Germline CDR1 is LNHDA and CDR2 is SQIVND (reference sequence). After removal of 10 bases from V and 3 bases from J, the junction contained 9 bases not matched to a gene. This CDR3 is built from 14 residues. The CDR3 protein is CATRQGGSYTEAFF. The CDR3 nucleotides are TGTGCCACCCGACAGGGGGGCTCTTACACTGAAGCTTTCTTT. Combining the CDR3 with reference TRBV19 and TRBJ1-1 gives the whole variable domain DGGITQSPKYLFRKEGQNVTLSCEQNLNHDAMYWYRQDPGQGLRLIYYSQIVNDFQKGDIAEGYSVSREKKESFPLTVTSAQKNPTAFYLCATRQGGSYTEAFFGQGTRLTVV.